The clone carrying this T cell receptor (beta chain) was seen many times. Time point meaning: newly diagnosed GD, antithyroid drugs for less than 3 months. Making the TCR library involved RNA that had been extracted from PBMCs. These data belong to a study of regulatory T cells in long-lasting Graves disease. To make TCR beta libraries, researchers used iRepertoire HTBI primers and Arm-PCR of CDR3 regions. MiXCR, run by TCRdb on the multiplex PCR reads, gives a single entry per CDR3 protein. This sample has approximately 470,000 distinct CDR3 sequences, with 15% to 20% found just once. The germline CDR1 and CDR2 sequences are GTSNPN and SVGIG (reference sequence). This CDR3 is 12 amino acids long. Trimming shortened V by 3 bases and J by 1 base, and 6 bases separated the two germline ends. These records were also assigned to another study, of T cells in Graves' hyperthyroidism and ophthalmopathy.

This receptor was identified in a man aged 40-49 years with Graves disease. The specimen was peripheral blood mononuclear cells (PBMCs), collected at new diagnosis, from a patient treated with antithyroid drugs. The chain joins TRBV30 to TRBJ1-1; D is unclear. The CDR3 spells CAWRGRNTEAFF. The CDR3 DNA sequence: TGTGCCTGGAGAGGTAGGAACACTGAAGCTTTCTTT.